This T cell receptor beta chain emerged from a study of blood T cell repertoires in COVID-19. Per germline, CDR1 MNHEY and CDR2 SMNVEV (reference sequence). After removal of 3 bases from V and 4 bases from J, the junction contained 2 bases not matched to a gene. The CDR3 spans 15 residues. Per the study methods: Researchers report that nucleated cell counts were estimated from reference gene primer amplification. The protocol was immunoSEQ multiplex PCR, while the TCRdb copy is restricted to in-frame clones and leaves out a portion. The D gene and trimming were derived from the DNA, and the V and J assignments and clone size from that table. The sample carries some 150,000 clones, roughly nine tenths recorded once. This clone was seen more than once but under ten times.

The TCR comes from a woman between 35 and 50 years old with acute or convalescent COVID-19. The genes are TRBV27 and TRBJ2-7; 14 nucleotides agree with TRBD2. Sequenced material: peripheral blood. CDR3 residues: CASSFGLAGGYEQYF. The CDR3 DNA reads TGTGCCAGCAGTTTCGGACTAGCGGGGGGTTACGAGCAGTACTTC.